This T cell receptor (beta chain) originates from a study of response to subunit inactivated influenza vaccine. To note about this clonotype: The antigen remains undetermined.

This CDR3 contains 18 residues. CDR1 is SGHDN, CDR2 FVKESK, per germline. V gave up 2 bases and J gave up 0 bases, with 17 bases separating them. Findings of the study overall: Authors suggested each seasonal influenza vaccination recruits few new T cells.

A single record per CDR3 protein comes from TCRdb applying MiXCR to the RT-PCR reads. The data contain hundreds of thousands of distinct CDR3 sequences, about 25% of them seen just once; the ten biggest clones take up approximately 2%. The sequenced sample was CD4+ T cells sorted from PBMCs, obtained 4 to 6 days after vaccination. The origin of this receptor is a man between 45 and 60 years old who received an inactivated influenza vaccine. The rearrangement uses TRBV14 and TRBJ1-3, with a tentative D call TRBD1 (6 bases). CDR3 amino acids: CASSQLIQGTSSGNTIYF. The DNA for the CDR3 is TGTGCCAGCAGCCAATTGATACAGGGAACGAGCTCTGGAAACACCATATATTTT.